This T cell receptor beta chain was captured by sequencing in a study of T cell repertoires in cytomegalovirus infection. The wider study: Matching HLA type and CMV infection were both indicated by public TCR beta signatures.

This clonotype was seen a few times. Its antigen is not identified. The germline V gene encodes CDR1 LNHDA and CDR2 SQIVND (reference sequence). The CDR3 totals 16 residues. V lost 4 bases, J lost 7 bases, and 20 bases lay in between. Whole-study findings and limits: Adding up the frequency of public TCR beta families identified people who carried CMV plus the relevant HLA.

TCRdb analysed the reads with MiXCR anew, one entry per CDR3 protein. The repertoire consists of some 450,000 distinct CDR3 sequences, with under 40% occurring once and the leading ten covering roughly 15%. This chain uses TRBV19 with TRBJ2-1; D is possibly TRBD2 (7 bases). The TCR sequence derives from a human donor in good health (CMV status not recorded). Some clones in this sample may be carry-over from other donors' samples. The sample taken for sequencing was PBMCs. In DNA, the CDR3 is TGTGCCAGTAGTAGATTCGGGGGGCCCCAGGGGAATGAGCAGTTCTTC. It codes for CASSRFGGPQGNEQFF.